This T cell receptor beta chain was sequenced during a study of patients and donors after allogeneic stem cell transplantation. TCRdb fed the RT-PCR reads into MiXCR, producing one record per CDR3 protein. Found here are 85,000 to 90,000 distinct CDR3 sequences, around 48% of them singletons; the top ten hold more than 55%. CDR3 length: 13 amino acids. Per the germline V gene, CDR1 is MNHEY and CDR2 is SMNVEV (reference sequence). Trimming cost V 5 bases and J 1 base, with 8 bases left between them. This clonotype has a count of ten or more. The rearrangement links TRBV27 to TRBJ1-1; a weak D match, TRBD1 (5 bases). This sequence was found in a human donor who was either an allogeneic HSCT recipient or a stem cell or donor lymphocyte infusion donor (not recorded which). It is not recorded whose cells these are; they may come from a transplant donor. Sequencing was carried out using blood, either unsorted or a sorted T cell fraction (not recorded which). The CDR3 DNA follows: TGTGCCAGCAGTCCGCAGGGGAACACTGAAGCTTTCTTT. Translated, it gives CASSPQGNTEAFF.